This entry features one T cell receptor beta chain sequence. No antigen is known for it. Germline V gene data show CDR1 as SQVTM and CDR2 as ANQGSEA. The CDR3 sequence is 13 residues long. Trimming removed 7 bases from V and 2 bases from J; junction bases left unmatched: 8. 5'RACE primed at constant segments yielded TCR alpha and TCR beta cDNA libraries bearing sample barcodes and UMIs. One entry per CDR3 protein results from TCRdb running MiXCR on the 5' RACE reads. The table includes about 500,000 distinct CDR3 sequences, roughly 22% detected once. This sample was taken from a study of T-cell memory formation after mild COVID-19. Study in general: Largely, the TCR clusters proved donor specific. Study-level findings and limits: CD4+ bias marked clones expanding day 15 to 37, unlike balanced contracting clones.

What was sequenced was PBMCs or a T cell subset sorted from them (not recorded which). The chain combines TRBV29-1 with TRBJ2-7, with 7 bases that match TRBD1. The sequence derives from an adult woman who had mild COVID-19 (a few samples of this study predate the infection). Cell type and time point are not known. The CDR3 region has the DNA TGCAGCGCTGCGGACAGGCCTCCCTACGAGCAGTACTTC. Protein product: CSAADRPPYEQYF.